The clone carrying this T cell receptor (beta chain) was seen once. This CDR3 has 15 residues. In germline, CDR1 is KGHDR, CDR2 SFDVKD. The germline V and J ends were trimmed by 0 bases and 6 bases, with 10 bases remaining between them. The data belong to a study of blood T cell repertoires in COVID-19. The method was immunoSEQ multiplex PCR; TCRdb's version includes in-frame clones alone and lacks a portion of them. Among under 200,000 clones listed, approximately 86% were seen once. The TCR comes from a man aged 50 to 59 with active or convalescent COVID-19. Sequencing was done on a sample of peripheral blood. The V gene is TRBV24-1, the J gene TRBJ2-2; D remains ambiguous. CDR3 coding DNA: TGTGCCACCAGTGATTTGAGATTTGCGGCCGGGGAGCTGTTTTTT. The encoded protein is CATSDLRFAAGELFF.